This entry describes one TCR beta chain. This CDR3 contains 15 residues. Trimming left V 5 bases short and J 0 bases short, with 13 bases between. Germline V lookup: CDR1 SEHNR, CDR2 FQNEAQ (reference sequence). The data originate from a study of T cell responses to AZD1222 COVID-19 vaccine. Data came from immunoSEQ multiplex PCR; TCRdb stores just in-frame clones and leaves some out. The profile covers under 150,000 clones, with 70% to 85% appearing a single time and about 29% taken by the ten largest. This clonotype originated in an adult who received the AZD1222 COVID-19 vaccine. The J gene is TRBJ1-2, the V gene TRBV7-9, with D possibly TRBD1 on 6 matching bases. Here the sequenced sample was peripheral blood, taken 28 days after the second AZD1222 dose. The CDR3 sequence is CASSPQGSSNYGYTF. The CDR3 DNA reads as TGTGCCAGCAGCCCGCAGGGGAGTTCTAACTATGGCTACACCTTC. Filled out from reference TRBV7-9 and TRBJ1-2, the complete variable domain reads DTGVSQNPRHKITKRGQNVTFRCDPISEHNRLYWYRQTLGQGPEFLTYFQNEAQLEKSRLLSDRFSAERPKGSFSTLEIQRTEQGDSAMYLCASSPQGSSNYGYTFGSGTRLTVV.